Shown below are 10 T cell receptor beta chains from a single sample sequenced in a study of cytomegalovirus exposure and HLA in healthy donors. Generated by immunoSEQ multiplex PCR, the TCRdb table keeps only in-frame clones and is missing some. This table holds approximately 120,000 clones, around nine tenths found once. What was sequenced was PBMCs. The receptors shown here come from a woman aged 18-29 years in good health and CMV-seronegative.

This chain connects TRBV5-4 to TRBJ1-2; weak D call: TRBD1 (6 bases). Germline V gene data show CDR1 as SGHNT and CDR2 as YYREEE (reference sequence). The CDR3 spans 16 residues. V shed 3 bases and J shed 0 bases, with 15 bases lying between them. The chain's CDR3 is CASSSDRQVPNYGYTF. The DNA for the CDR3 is TGTGCCAGCAGCTCAGATCGACAGGTTCCTAACTATGGCTACACCTTC.

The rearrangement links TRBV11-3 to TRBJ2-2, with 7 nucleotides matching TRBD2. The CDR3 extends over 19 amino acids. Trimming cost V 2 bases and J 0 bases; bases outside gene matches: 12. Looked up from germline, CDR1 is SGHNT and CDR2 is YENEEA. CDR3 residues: CASSLKKWREIANTGELFF. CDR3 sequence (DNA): TGTGCCAGCAGCTTAAAAAAGTGGCGGGAGATAGCGAACACCGGGGAGCTGTTTTTT.

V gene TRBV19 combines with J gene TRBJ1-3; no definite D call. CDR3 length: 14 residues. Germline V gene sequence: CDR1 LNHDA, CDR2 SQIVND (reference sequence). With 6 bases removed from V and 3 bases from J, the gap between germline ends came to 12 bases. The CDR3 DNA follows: TGTGCCAGTAGGAGGGATGGGTATGGAAACACCATATATTTT. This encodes CASRRDGYGNTIYF. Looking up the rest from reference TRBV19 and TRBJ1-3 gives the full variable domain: DGGITQSPKYLFRKEGQNVTLSCEQNLNHDAMYWYRQDPGQGLRLIYYSQIVNDFQKGDIAEGYSVSREKKESFPLTVTSAQKNPTAFYLCASRRDGYGNTIYFGEGSWLTVV.

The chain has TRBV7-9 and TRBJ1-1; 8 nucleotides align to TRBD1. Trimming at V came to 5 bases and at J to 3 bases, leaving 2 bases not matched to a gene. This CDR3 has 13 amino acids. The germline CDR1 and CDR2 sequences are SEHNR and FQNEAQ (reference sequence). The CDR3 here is CASSRTGYTEAFF. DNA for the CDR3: TGTGCCAGCAGCAGGACAGGGTACACTGAAGCTTTCTTT.

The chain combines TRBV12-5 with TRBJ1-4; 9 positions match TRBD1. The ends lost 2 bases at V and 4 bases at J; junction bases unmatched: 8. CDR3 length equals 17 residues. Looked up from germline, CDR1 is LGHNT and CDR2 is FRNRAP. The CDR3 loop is CASGLKRDRAFNEKLFF. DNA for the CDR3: TGTGCTAGTGGTTTGAAAAGGGACAGGGCCTTTAATGAAAAACTGTTTTTT. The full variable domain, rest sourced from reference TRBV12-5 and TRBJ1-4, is DARVTQTPRHKVTEMGQEVTMRCQPILGHNTVFWYRQTMMQGLELLAYFRNRAPLDDSGMPKDRFSAEMPDATLATLKIQPSEPRDSAVYFCASGLKRDRAFNEKLFFGSGTQLSVL.

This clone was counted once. Here the CDR3 DNA reads TGCAGCGTGGGGACTAGCGGGTCTAGCACAGATACGCAGTATTTT. This translates into CSVGTSGSSTDTQYF. The chain recombines TRBV29-1 with TRBJ2-3; TRBD2 matches 12 bases. The CDR3 is made up of 15 amino acids. Germline V CDR1 and CDR2: SQVTM, ANQGSEA. With 6 bases clipped from V and 0 bases from J, the junction kept 4 bases outside the gene matches.

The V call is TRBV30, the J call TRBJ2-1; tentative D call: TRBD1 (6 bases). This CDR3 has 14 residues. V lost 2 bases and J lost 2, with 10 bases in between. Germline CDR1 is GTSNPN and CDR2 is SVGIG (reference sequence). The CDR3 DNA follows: TGTGCCTGGAGTAGGTGGGGGCCCTACAATGAGCAGTTCTTC. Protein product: CAWSRWGPYNEQFF.

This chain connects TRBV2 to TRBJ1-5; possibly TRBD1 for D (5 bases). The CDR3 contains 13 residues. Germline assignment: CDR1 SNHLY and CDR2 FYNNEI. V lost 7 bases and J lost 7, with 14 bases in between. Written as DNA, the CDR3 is TGTGCCAGCATGGGGCAGGGCGAACAGCCCCAGCATTTT. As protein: CASMGQGEQPQHF.

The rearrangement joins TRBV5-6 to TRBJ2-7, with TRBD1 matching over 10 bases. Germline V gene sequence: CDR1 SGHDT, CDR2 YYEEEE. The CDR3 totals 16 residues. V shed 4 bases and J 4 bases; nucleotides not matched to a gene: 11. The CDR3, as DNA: TGTGCCAGCAGCGACCGACAGGGGGCAATATCGTACGAGCAGTACTTC. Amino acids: CASSDRQGAISYEQYF.

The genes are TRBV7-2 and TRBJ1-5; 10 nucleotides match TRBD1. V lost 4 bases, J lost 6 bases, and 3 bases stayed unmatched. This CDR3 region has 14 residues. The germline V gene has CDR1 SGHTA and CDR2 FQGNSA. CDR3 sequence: CASSSGTGVQPQHF. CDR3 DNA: TGTGCCAGCAGCTCCGGGACAGGGGTTCAGCCCCAGCATTTT.